This TCR beta chain was sequenced in a study of T cell responses to AZD1222 COVID-19 vaccine. The CDR3 has 17 residues. Germline CDR1 LNHNV, CDR2 YYDKDF (reference sequence). Germline trimming cut 8 bases from V and 3 bases from J; bases unmatched to any gene: 17. Data came from immunoSEQ multiplex PCR; TCRdb stores just in-frame clones and leaves some out. The repertoire holds some 54,000 clones, with roughly 90% as singletons. As to this clone: Its antigen is unknown.

Study-level results: Donors in the cohort were predominantly white British and more often female, and clonal diversity was possibly underestimated. Seropositivity was recorded at baseline in only a handful of AZD1222 recipients.

Sequences were derived from peripheral blood, sampled on day 0 of AZD1222 vaccination. The rearrangement joins TRBV15 to TRBJ2-7; 9 nucleotides align to TRBD1. The receptor comes from an adult in good health. The CDR3 protein is CATSRKTGDRVSYEQYF. CDR3 bases: TGTGCCACCTCAAGGAAGACGGGGGACAGGGTTAGCTACGAGCAGTACTTC.